This is a list of T cell receptor beta chains from one sample in a study of CD8 T cells in Susac syndrome. TCRdb processed the immunoSEQ multiplex PCR reads anew with MiXCR; each CDR3 protein has one entry. The table lists approximately 100,000 distinct CDR3 sequences, 80% to 95% of them singletons. Sequencing input: CD4+ T cells from PBMCs. The receptors derive from a human donor in good health. The CDR3 runs from the conserved cysteine through the conserved F or W. The D gene is left open where the match is weak. Part of the rows lack a size; the others show once, few, many or a class for expanded clones.

CDR3 DNA: TGTGCCAGCAGCTGGATAGGGGGGAGCTCCTACAATGAGCAGTTCTTC
CDR3 protein: CASSWIGGSSYNEQFF
V gene: TRBV7-3
CDR3 length: 16
D gene: NA
J gene: TRBJ2-1
clone size: NA

CDR3 DNA: TGCAGTGCTAGAGATGAGGCTAGCGGGGGCAATGAGCAGTTCTTC
CDR3 protein: CSARDEASGGNEQFF
V gene: TRBV20-1
CDR3 length: 15
D gene: TRBD2
J gene: TRBJ2-1
clone size: NA

CDR3 DNA: TGCAGCGCCGCGGACAGGGTGAGAGATACGCAGTATTTT
CDR3 protein: CSAADRVRDTQYF
V gene: TRBV29-1
CDR3 length: 13
D gene: TRBD1
J gene: TRBJ2-3
clone size: NA

CDR3 DNA: TGCGCCAGCAGCCATGGAACAGGGGGAACTAATGAAAAACTGTTTTTT
CDR3 protein: CASSHGTGGTNEKLFF
V gene: TRBV4-3
CDR3 length: 16
D gene: TRBD1
J gene: TRBJ1-4
clone size: NA

CDR3 DNA: TGTGCCAGCAGCGTCGGCGGGATACGCCAGTATGAGCAGTTCTTC
CDR3 protein: CASSVGGIRQYEQFF
V gene: TRBV9
CDR3 length: 15
D gene: NA
J gene: TRBJ2-1
clone size: NA

CDR3 DNA: TGTGCCAGCAGCCTTCGGACAGGGGATCAGCCCCAGCATTTT
CDR3 protein: CASSLRTGDQPQHF
V gene: TRBV4-2
CDR3 length: 14
D gene: TRBD1
J gene: TRBJ1-5
clone size: NA

CDR3 DNA: TGTGCCAGCAGCCAAGTCCAGGGACTACCTAACTATGGCTACACCTTC
CDR3 protein: CASSQVQGLPNYGYTF
V gene: TRBV14
CDR3 length: 16
D gene: NA
J gene: TRBJ1-2
clone size: once

CDR3 DNA: TGTGCCAGCAGCTTAGTTGATAGCAATGAGCAGTTCTTC
CDR3 protein: CASSLVDSNEQFF
V gene: TRBV7-2
CDR3 length: 13
D gene: NA
J gene: TRBJ2-1
clone size: NA

CDR3 DNA: TGTGCCAGCAGTCTTAGGAGTAACTATGGCTACACCTTC
CDR3 protein: CASSLRSNYGYTF
V gene: TRBV3-1
CDR3 length: 13
D gene: NA
J gene: TRBJ1-2
clone size: NA

CDR3 DNA: TGTGCCAGCAGCCGTCTACGAAGGGGGACTGGAGCTCCTGGGGCCAACGTCCTGACTTTC
CDR3 protein: CASSRLRRGTGAPGANVLTF
V gene: TRBV6-2/TRBV6-3
CDR3 length: 20
D gene: NA
J gene: TRBJ2-6
clone size: NA

CDR3 DNA: TGTGCCAGCAGTTACGGACCGGCGAATGAGCAGTTCTTC
CDR3 protein: CASSYGPANEQFF
V gene: TRBV9
CDR3 length: 13
D gene: NA
J gene: TRBJ2-1
clone size: NA

CDR3 DNA: TGCAGCGTTGCCCCGAACACTGAAGCTTTCTTT
CDR3 protein: CSVAPNTEAFF
V gene: TRBV29-1
CDR3 length: 11
D gene: NA
J gene: TRBJ1-1
clone size: few

CDR3 DNA: TGCGCCAGCAGCCATGGACAGGGGTCTGGGGCCAACGTCCTGACTTTC
CDR3 protein: CASSHGQGSGANVLTF
V gene: TRBV4-3
CDR3 length: 16
D gene: TRBD1
J gene: TRBJ2-6
clone size: NA

CDR3 DNA: TGCGCCAGCAGCCAAGAACGGGCAGGGGGCTCTGGGGCCAACGTCCTGACTTTC
CDR3 protein: CASSQERAGGSGANVLTF
V gene: TRBV4-1
CDR3 length: 18
D gene: TRBD1
J gene: TRBJ2-6
clone size: NA

CDR3 DNA: TGTGCCAGCACCGAATGGGGCAGACCCTACGAGCAGTACTTC
CDR3 protein: CASTEWGRPYEQYF
V gene: TRBV6-5
CDR3 length: 14
D gene: NA
J gene: TRBJ2-7
clone size: NA

CDR3 DNA: TGTGCCAGCAGCTTAGCTTCGACTAGCGGGAGGGGACAGCGGATCGAGCAGTACTTC
CDR3 protein: CASSLASTSGRGQRIEQYF
V gene: TRBV7-2
CDR3 length: 19
D gene: TRBD2
J gene: TRBJ2-7
clone size: NA

CDR3 DNA: TGTGCCAGCAGGACTAGCGGGACCGGGGAGCTGTTTTTT
CDR3 protein: CASRTSGTGELFF
V gene: TRBV2
CDR3 length: 13
D gene: TRBD2
J gene: TRBJ2-2
clone size: NA

CDR3 DNA: TGTGCCAGCAGATTCGTAGCGGCGGGAGAGACCCAGTACTTC
CDR3 protein: CASRFVAAGETQYF
V gene: TRBV28
CDR3 length: 14
D gene: NA
J gene: TRBJ2-5
clone size: NA

CDR3 DNA: TGTGCCTGGAGTGGCGGAGGCACAGATACGCAGTATTTT
CDR3 protein: CAWSGGGTDTQYF
V gene: TRBV30
CDR3 length: 13
D gene: NA
J gene: TRBJ2-3
clone size: NA

CDR3 DNA: TGTGCCAGTAGTATCGTGGCGGGAGTGACAGATACGCAGTATTTT
CDR3 protein: CASSIVAGVTDTQYF
V gene: TRBV19
CDR3 length: 15
D gene: TRBD2
J gene: TRBJ2-3
clone size: NA